The source of this TCR beta chain is a study of blood T cell repertoires in COVID-19 (dated by TCRdb to 2019 to 2021). Regarding the study in general: Collaborator samples came from the United States, Italy and Spain and covered acute and convalescent phases of COVID-19. The dataset comprised deeply sampled blood TCRbeta repertoires from subjects exposed to, actively infected with, or recovered from COVID-19. The prospective study material was composed of cDNA or gDNA derived from T cells, B-cell-depleted T cells, or PBMCs. The repertoires were released in a freely available public database meant as a resource for research on the immune response to SARS-CoV-2. Where HLA class I and class II types were available, the types were taken from metadata supplied by the sample provider, not from assay-based typing. Nearly every sample came with metadata listing a de-identified subject ID, COVID-19 status, age in years and sex. The samples were drawn from two sources: the first 160 participants of the ongoing ImmuneRACE study, and over 1,000 subjects contributed by 6 global collaborators. General findings and caveats noted by the study authors: How much clinical and demographic metadata was included differed by source and by participant, and the metadata was provided uncurated.

About this clone: Its target antigen remains unknown. No much larger clone exists at a distance of one base, and base qualities are not known.

TCRbeta CDR3 regions were amplified from genomic DNA using the immunoSEQ Assay, a bias-controlled multiplex PCR. The paper's data handling went like this. The number of nucleated cells in each sample was estimated from the amplification of reference gene primers within the assay. To quantify the absolute abundance of each unique TCRbeta CDR3 rearrangement, sequence reads were collapsed and filtered. For each sample, productive Simpson clonality was calculated as the square root of Simpson's diversity index over productive rearrangements. TCRdb took over this immuneACCESS table, retaining in-frame rearrangements with V and J assigned. Such tables are incomplete; in checked studies, under half of the missing clones stem from an unresolved V gene, and the remainder is unexplained. V and J calls and clone size are those listed in that table; D and trimming were worked out from the DNA. This sample gives approximately 200,000 clones in total; roughly 86% of them show up just once. The top ten constitute around 8.6% of the sample.

Participants in the prospective study were aged roughly 18 to 100 years, lived in more than 20 United States geographic areas, and enrolled through a virtual design. Cohort assignment in the prospective study relied on participant-reported clinical history from a screening survey and a study questionnaire. Recovered participants in ImmuneRACE Cohort 3 were defined as having two consecutive negative NP/OP PCR tests, clearance from a healthcare professional, or resolution of symptoms. Mobile phlebotomists in the prospective study collected whole blood, serum and a nasopharyngeal or oropharyngeal swab from every participant. Participants in the prospective study had the option to provide additional blood draws and questionnaires over an approximately two-month period. Before DNA extraction, prospective study blood samples were shipped either frozen or at room temperature. Material for sequencing was PBMCs or T cells enriched from blood (not recorded which). This clonotype was obtained from a woman younger than 45 who had recovered from COVID-19.

This receptor has the CDR3 CASSQRLVGDTQYF. The DNA reads as follows: TGTGCCAGCAGCCAGAGACTAGTGGGCGATACGCAGTATTTT. The chain uses TRBV9 and TRBJ2-3, with a tentative D gene TRBD2 over 6 matching bases. According to the germline V gene, CDR1 reads SGDLS and CDR2 reads YYNGEE. The CDR3 has 14 amino acids, counting the end cysteine and phenylalanine. CDR3 DNA is the only sequence kept; it has 42 bases, read in frame from the first base. At the junction V is shortened by 4 bases and J by 6 bases, with 15 bases in between.